The T cell receptor beta chain under discussion was sequenced for a study of cytotoxic CD8 clonotypes in ibrutinib-treated CLL. Study-level results: Upon ibrutinib response clonality rose, and upon progression it fell back toward baseline. Public clonotypes proved infrequent, and on treatment they shrank or remained steady. Pretreatment clonality was elevated relative to age-matched healthy donors and paralleled circulating CD8+ T-cell counts.

Turning to this clone: Its antigen is unidentified.

Cryopreserved PBMCs were the source of around 2 micrograms of genomic DNA, which went to TCR beta libraries. Using immunoSEQ multiplex PCR, the repertoire was profiled, and TCRdb retains in-frame clones only, with some absent. The sample has over 30,000 clones; around 67% are singletons. V gave up 5 bases and J gave up 4 bases, with 18 bases separating them. Germline V gene data show CDR1 as SGHRS and CDR2 as YFSETQ. The CDR3 is 15 residues long. The gene calls are TRBV5-1 and TRBJ2-5, with D possibly being TRBD1 (6 bases). Sequenced material: PBMCs, taken at disease progression, from a patient treated with ibrutinib. The clonotype was recovered from a human donor with chronic lymphocytic leukemia. The DNA of the CDR3 is TGCGCCAGCAGGCCGACCCCAGGGGTGGGAGAGACCCAGTACTTC. As protein: CASRPTPGVGETQYF.